The subject of this entry is one TCR beta chain. Its antigen is not identified. This record belongs to a study of PD-L1 blockade in urothelial cancer. Study information: Analysis of blood occurred 3 weeks (second dose) and 6 weeks after treatment start.

Overall study results and limits: Tumor-associated blood clones were expanded more by durable-benefit patients at 3 weeks.

Data came from immunoSEQ multiplex PCR; TCRdb stores just in-frame clones and leaves some out. The repertoire includes approximately 88,000 clones, roughly 84% of them detected once, and 2% to 2.5% sits in the top ten. Germline CDR1 is LNHDA and CDR2 is SQIVND (reference sequence). This CDR3 has 15 residues. The V end was cut by 7 bases, the J end by 0 bases, with 13 bases between. The sample's time point: pretreatment peripheral blood. Patients had urothelial carcinoma that was locally advanced or metastatic. The genes are TRBV19 and TRBJ1-5, with D unclear. The sample here was PBMCs, taken around atezolizumab (anti-PD-L1) treatment. The source of this sequence is a man aged 55-75 years with urothelial cancer. The CDR3 sequence: CASTWAGYSNQPQHF. The CDR3 nucleotides read TGTGCCAGTACCTGGGCGGGTTATAGCAATCAGCCCCAGCATTTT. Together with reference TRBV19 and TRBJ1-5, the CDR3 gives the full variable domain: DGGITQSPKYLFRKEGQNVTLSCEQNLNHDAMYWYRQDPGQGLRLIYYSQIVNDFQKGDIAEGYSVSREKKESFPLTVTSAQKNPTAFYLCASTWAGYSNQPQHFGDGTRLSIL.